The 14 T cell receptor beta chains below were found in one sample sequenced in a study of cytomegalovirus exposure and HLA in healthy donors. Primers for the PCR totalled 60 Vbeta and 13 Jbeta. Repertoires were generated with immunoSEQ multiplex PCR, while TCRdb's copy carries only in-frame clones and drops some. The sample has fewer than 150,000 clones, 85% seen once. The source material was PBMCs. These receptors came from a woman in her thirties in good health and CMV-seropositive.

The genes are TRBV29-1 and TRBJ2-5, with TRBD1 matching over 9 bases. The V segment lost 4 bases and the J segment 5 bases; nucleotides outside the gene matches: 11. The germline V gene has CDR1 SQVTM and CDR2 ANQGSEA. This CDR3 is built from 15 residues. The CDR3 sequence: CSVAGGTGYEETQYF. The DNA for the CDR3 is TGCAGCGTTGCTGGGGGGACAGGGTATGAGGAGACCCAGTACTTC.

The rearrangement joins TRBV5-1 to TRBJ2-1; D perhaps matches TRBD1 (6 bases). Germline assignment: CDR1 SGHRS and CDR2 YFSETQ. The CDR3 contains 13 residues. Trimming removed 2 bases at V and 7 bases at J, with 10 bases between. CDR3 protein: CASSLGGYNEQFF. CDR3 coding DNA: TGCGCCAGCAGCTTAGGGGGTTATAATGAGCAGTTCTTC. Looking up the rest from reference TRBV5-1 and TRBJ2-1 gives the full variable domain: KAGVTQTPRYLIKTRGQQVTLSCSPISGHRSVSWYQQTPGQGLQFLFEYFSETQRNKGNFPGRFSGRQFSNSRSEMNVSTLELGDSALYLCASSLGGYNEQFFGPGTRLTVL.

This sequence joins TRBV5-4 and TRBJ1-1; the D gene is possibly TRBD1 (5 bases). The V gene lost 4 bases and the J gene lost 4 bases, with 17 bases spanning the gap. Germline CDR1 SGHNT, CDR2 YYREEE (reference sequence). The CDR3 totals 15 residues. CDR3 region: CASSPRGGEATEAFF. Here the CDR3 DNA reads TGTGCCAGCAGCCCTCGGGGAGGGGAGGCCACTGAAGCTTTCTTT.

The gene calls are TRBV7-8 and TRBJ1-2, with 9 bases fitting TRBD1. The CDR3 has 16 amino acids. Germline V gene lookup returns CDR1 SGHVS and CDR2 FQNEAQ. The V and J ends lost 4 bases and 5 bases, in that order; junction bases with no gene match: 11. In nucleotides, the CDR3 is TGTGCCAGCAGCTCAACAGGGGGCAGGGGAGGTTATGGCTACACCTTC. It encodes CASSSTGGRGGYGYTF.

The genes are TRBV20-1 and TRBJ1-2; D unresolved. This CDR3 has 11 residues. V was trimmed by 2 bases and J by 6 bases, leaving 7 bases between them. Germline V lookup: CDR1 DFQATT, CDR2 SNEGSKA (reference sequence). DNA of the CDR3: TGCAGTGCTAGAACAGATAATGGCTACACCTTC. This sequence encodes CSARTDNGYTF.

The J gene is TRBJ2-7, the V gene TRBV7-9; D is uncertain. Germline V lookup: CDR1 SEHNR, CDR2 FQNEAQ (reference sequence). The length of the CDR3 is 14 residues. The V end was cut by 3 bases, the J end by 3 bases, with 12 bases between. The CDR3 coding sequence is TGTGCCAGCAGCTTTATAGACTCGCTCTACGAGCAGTACTTC. It codes for CASSFIDSLYEQYF.

This sequence joins TRBV11-2 and TRBJ2-1; 9 bases map to TRBD2. The CDR3 loop spans 14 amino acids. Germline assignment: CDR1 SGHAT and CDR2 FQNNGV. The trim removed 1 base at V and 6 bases at J, leaving 1 base unmatched. The CDR3 DNA is TGTGCCAGCAGCTTAGGGACTAGCGCCAATGAGCAGTTCTTC. It specifies CASSLGTSANEQFF.

The rearrangement joins TRBV2 to TRBJ2-4; 11 nucleotides agree with TRBD1. Trimming cost V 6 bases and J 8 bases; bases outside gene matches: 6. This CDR3 comprises 14 residues. In germline, CDR1 is SNHLY, CDR2 FYNNEI. CDR3 amino acids: CASREPGQGDIQYF. CDR3 DNA: TGTGCCAGCAGGGAGCCGGGACAGGGGGACATTCAGTACTTC.

The chain carries TRBV5-4 and TRBJ2-7, with TRBD2 as a possible D gene (6 bases). Germline values: CDR1 SGHNT, CDR2 YYREEE (reference sequence). The CDR3 has 14 residues. Trimming took off 4 bases at V and 1 base at J, with 12 bases between the two ends. The CDR3 reads CASSRRDGSYEQYF. The CDR3 DNA reads as TGTGCCAGCAGCAGGCGGGACGGTTCCTACGAGCAGTACTTC.

This chain joins TRBV28 and TRBJ2-2; D is possibly TRBD1 (6 bases). The CDR3 loop spans 16 amino acids. From germline, CDR1 is MDHEN and CDR2 SYDVKM. Trimming pared 5 bases from V and 3 bases from J, leaving 16 bases between. In DNA, the CDR3 is TGTGCCAGCAGTCCACTGACAGGCGCTGACACCGGGGAGCTGTTTTTT. It specifies CASSPLTGADTGELFF.

The chain combines TRBV9 with TRBJ1-6; a weak D match, TRBD1 (5 bases). The V gene lost 0 bases and the J gene lost 10 bases, with 14 bases spanning the gap. The CDR3 has 15 residues. Germline CDR1 SGDLS, CDR2 YYNGEE. The CDR3 protein is CASSVEGVRGSPLHF. The CDR3, as DNA: TGTGCCAGCAGCGTAGAAGGGGTAAGGGGATCACCCCTCCACTTT.

This clone was seen a handful of times. The V call is TRBV2, the J call TRBJ1-2; the match to TRBD1 covers 7 bases. Looked up from germline, CDR1 is SNHLY and CDR2 is FYNNEI. The CDR3 covers 15 residues. Losses at the gene ends were 5 bases for V and 4 bases for J; bases not matched to a gene: 10. In DNA form, the CDR3 reads TGTGCCAGCAGTCCATCGAGGGGGCACACCTATGGCTACACCTTC. Residues: CASSPSRGHTYGYTF.

This sequence joins TRBV7-9 and TRBJ1-5, with a weak D call TRBD1 (5 bases). Trimming removed 4 bases at V and 0 bases at J, with 10 bases between. Germline V gives CDR1 SEHNR, CDR2 FQNEAQ (reference sequence). This CDR3 region has 15 residues. In DNA form, the CDR3 reads TGTGCCAGCAGCTCATCGGGGGGTAGCAATCAGCCCCAGCATTTT. Protein product: CASSSSGGSNQPQHF.

J is TRBJ1-1 and V is TRBV5-4, with 9 positions matching TRBD1. There are 13 residues in the CDR3. Germline V lookup: CDR1 SGHNT, CDR2 YYREEE (reference sequence). The ends lost 0 bases at V and 9 bases at J; junction bases unmatched: 3. The CDR3 is CASSLGGTGKAFF. The DNA of the CDR3 is TGTGCCAGCAGCTTGGGGGGGACAGGGAAAGCTTTCTTT.